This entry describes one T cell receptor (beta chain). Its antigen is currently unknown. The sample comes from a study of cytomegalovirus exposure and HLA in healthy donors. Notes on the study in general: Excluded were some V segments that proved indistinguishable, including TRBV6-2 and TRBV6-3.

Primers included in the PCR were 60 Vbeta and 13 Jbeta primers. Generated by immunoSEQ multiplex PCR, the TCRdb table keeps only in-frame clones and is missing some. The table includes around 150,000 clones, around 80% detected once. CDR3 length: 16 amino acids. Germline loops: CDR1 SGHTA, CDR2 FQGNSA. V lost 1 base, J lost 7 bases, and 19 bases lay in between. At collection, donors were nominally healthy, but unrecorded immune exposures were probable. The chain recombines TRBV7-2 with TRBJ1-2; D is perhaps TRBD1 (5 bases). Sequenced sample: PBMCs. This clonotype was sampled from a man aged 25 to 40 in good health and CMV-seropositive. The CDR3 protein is CASSLDVGGRAGGYTF. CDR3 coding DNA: TGTGCCAGCAGCTTAGACGTTGGGGGGAGGGCCGGTGGCTACACCTTC.